The rows below give T cell receptor beta chains drawn from one sample of a study of OX40 agonist ivuxolimab in advanced cancers. Repertoires were generated with immunoSEQ multiplex PCR, while TCRdb's copy carries only in-frame clones and drops some. The sample carries tens of thousands of clones, approximately 87% recorded once. Sample: CD4+ or CD8+ T cells sorted from blood, taken in a trial of the OX40 agonist ivuxolimab. These receptors came from an adult with an advanced solid tumor such as melanoma, head and neck, liver or kidney cancer. The CDR3 runs from the conserved cysteine through the conserved F or W. Part of the rows lack a size; the others show once, few, many or a class for expanded clones.

CDR3aa	v_gene	j_gene	abundance	len
CASSLGQLRTDTQYF	TRBV5-1	TRBJ2-3	NA	15
CASTLQTPGTLGYTF	TRBV19	TRBJ1-2	NA	15
CASSLSDRDPYGYTF	TRBV5-5	TRBJ1-2	NA	15
CASSYTVYSNQPQHF	TRBV6-6	TRBJ1-5	NA	15
CASSPPGQASTNQPQHF	TRBV7-2	TRBJ1-5	NA	17
CASSSASGNTGELFF	TRBV7-2	TRBJ2-2	NA	15
CASSVTSGSEQYF	TRBV9	TRBJ2-7	NA	13
CAISESTSGELFF	TRBV10-3	TRBJ2-2	once	13
CSVGDRTYTPRNYGYTF	TRBV29-1	TRBJ1-2	NA	17
CASRSGQGTTNTEAFF	TRBV6-6	TRBJ1-1	NA	16
CASSDPMGGGPPDTQYF	TRBV6-1	TRBJ2-3	once	17
CASTNPPGGLNNEQFF	TRBV6-6	TRBJ2-1	NA	16
CASSEAGAGGYEQYF	TRBV2	TRBJ2-7	hyperexpanded	15
CASSRDSPNYGYTF	TRBV10-2	TRBJ1-2	NA	14
CSAPRADTQYF	TRBV20-1	TRBJ2-3	NA	11
CASHHRQGARICLNQPQHF	TRBV7-8	TRBJ1-5	NA	19
CASSLVGGAGNTIYF	TRBV27	TRBJ1-3	NA	15
CASSLWRERYEQFF	TRBV7-2	TRBJ2-1	NA	14
CASSMGRGLLFF	TRBV19	TRBJ2-1	NA	12
CATLSGGVSSGNTIYF	TRBV28	TRBJ1-3	NA	16
CASSQLAGTYEQYF	TRBV28	TRBJ2-7	NA	14
CASTTAEGVQPQHF	TRBV6-6	TRBJ1-5	NA	14
CASSLDRGQRASGGTSTDTQYF	TRBV5-1	TRBJ2-3	NA	22
CASSSWRGPYEQYF	TRBV7-9	TRBJ2-7	NA	14
CASSYTDSSYEQYF	TRBV6-6	TRBJ2-7	NA	14
CASSWKLLDEQFF	TRBV10-1	TRBJ2-1	NA	13
CASSKTRDFSDTIYF	TRBV19	TRBJ1-3	NA	15
CSARATYGYTF	TRBV20-1	TRBJ1-2	NA	11
CASSERLAGRVF	TRBV2	TRBJ2-1	once	12
CASSPSGGALGTQYF	TRBV6-5	TRBJ2-5	once	15
CAISDPDSYGYTF	TRBV10-3	TRBJ1-2	once	13
CSVGSPTGLGEQFF	TRBV29-1	TRBJ2-1	NA	14
CASSSSGQTYNEQFF	TRBV5-1	TRBJ2-1	NA	15
CASSLIPFGNQPQHF	TRBV7-2	TRBJ1-5	NA	15
CASSPGLAGGRLDETQYF	TRBV11-2	TRBJ2-5	few	18
CASSPMLAGAAGELFF	TRBV5-1	TRBJ2-2	NA	16
CASRNHGGDQPQHF	TRBV6-5	TRBJ1-5	NA	14
CASRGGSPLHF	TRBV10-1	TRBJ1-6	few	11
CASSRGPNSPLHF	TRBV6-5	TRBJ1-6	NA	13
CASSLTSGNTIYF	TRBV11-2	TRBJ1-3	NA	13
CASSLNGGALNEQFF	TRBV7-3	TRBJ2-1	NA	15
CASSEPVAGFAYEQYF	TRBV6-1	TRBJ2-7	NA	16
CSVAGRQNQPQHF	TRBV29-1	TRBJ1-5	NA	13
CASSPRTRDSSAGYEQYF	TRBV6-4	TRBJ2-7	NA	18
CASSLGYDTQYF	TRBV11-2	TRBJ2-3	NA	12
CASSVEGAGAYEQYF	TRBV9	TRBJ2-7	NA	15
CASSLLGGTEAFF	TRBV27	TRBJ1-1	NA	13
CASSLAKTGGLTGELFF	TRBV5-1	TRBJ2-2	few	17
CASQLTGSNYEQYF	TRBV5-1	TRBJ2-7	few	14
CASSLTGTGGNEQFF	TRBV7-2	TRBJ2-1	NA	15
CASSQSQDPGNTIYF	TRBV23-1	TRBJ1-3	NA	15
CASSEWRGLLLTNYGYTF	TRBV2	TRBJ1-2	once	18
CASSLSGYGYTF	TRBV11-2	TRBJ1-2	NA	12
CASTPGGTPQQFF	TRBV19	TRBJ2-1	NA	13
CASSTLGDYGYTF	TRBV2	TRBJ1-2	NA	13
CASSLDRVPSAEAFF	TRBV11-3	TRBJ1-1	NA	15